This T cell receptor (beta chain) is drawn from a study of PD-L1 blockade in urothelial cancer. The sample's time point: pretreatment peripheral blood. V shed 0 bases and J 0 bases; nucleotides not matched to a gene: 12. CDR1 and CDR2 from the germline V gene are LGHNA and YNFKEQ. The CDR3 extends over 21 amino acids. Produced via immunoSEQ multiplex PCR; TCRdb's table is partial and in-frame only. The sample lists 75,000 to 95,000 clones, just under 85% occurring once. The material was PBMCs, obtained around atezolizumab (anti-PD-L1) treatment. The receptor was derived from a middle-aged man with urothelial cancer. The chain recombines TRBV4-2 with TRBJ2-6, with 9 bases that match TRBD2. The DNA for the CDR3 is TGTGCCAGCAGCCAAGAAGGACTGTGGACTAGCGTTAGCTCTGGGGCCAACGTCCTGACTTTC. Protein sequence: CASSQEGLWTSVSSGANVLTF.